These T cell receptor beta chains were read from a single sample in a study of glioma-infiltrating T cells after dendritic cell vaccination. The assay was immunoSEQ multiplex PCR, and TCRdb's table has in-frame clones only and misses some. The sample carries under 130,000 clones, approximately 80% recorded once. Sequencing used blood, obtained before dendritic cell vaccination. These receptors all come from a human donor with glioblastoma. Each CDR3 is given without its conserved first and last residue. Fields, in order: V gene, CDR3 protein.

TRBV11-3 | ASSRGDYGYT
TRBV18 | ASSPGSQGSGNTIY
TRBV2 | ASSAVGSPLH
TRBV15 | ATSRRAGVETQY
TRBV6-5 | ASSLDREVQPQH
TRBV6-1 | ASIVPLTNYGYT
TRBV27 | ASSSKKGQGYYGYT
TRBV19 | ASSISPQTDTQY
TRBV19 | ASSWAEGTRQPQH
TRBV5-1 | ASSRESHWEAF
TRBV4-1 | ASRYSPGSSGNTIY
TRBV10-1 | ASSAGVNDEQY
TRBV11-3 | ASSLGLAGGQNTGELF
TRBV5-5 | ASSLFGGARNTEAF
TRBV7-7 | ASSLEDRGGTGELF
TRBV19 | ASSPQGTGQGVYEQY
TRBV5-1 | ASSRLGQALYGYT